This T cell receptor beta chain came from a study of blood T cell repertoires in COVID-19. About the research overall: The United States, Italy and Spain provided the acute and convalescent COVID-19 samples.

The length of the CDR3 is 15 residues. Unmatched junction bases numbered 7, after V lost 6 bases and J lost 0 bases. Germline V gene sequence: CDR1 ENHRY, CDR2 SYGVKD. Profiled with immunoSEQ multiplex PCR; TCRdb holds only in-frame clones, not every one. Here the sample spans roughly 230,000 clones, around 90% being singletons. Sequenced material: peripheral blood. The rearrangement joins TRBV10-3 to TRBJ2-7, with 8 nucleotides matching TRBD2. The TCR sequence derives from a woman aged 60-75 years with COVID-19, enrolled during active disease. The CDR3 protein is CAIRETSGGSYEQYF. The CDR3, as DNA: TGTGCCATCAGGGAAACTAGCGGCGGCTCCTACGAGCAGTACTTC.